The rows below give T cell receptor beta chains drawn from one sample of a study of cytomegalovirus exposure and HLA in healthy donors. Profiled with immunoSEQ multiplex PCR; TCRdb holds only in-frame clones, not every one. The sample has 150,000 to 200,000 clones; more than 80% are singletons. The sample taken for sequencing was PBMCs. These receptors were obtained from a woman aged 18-35 years in good health and CMV-seropositive. Each CDR3 is given with its conserved first and last residue. Each record gives: CDR3 DNA, CDR3 protein, clone size, V gene, J gene, D gene. D genes are given only for firm matches. Only part of the rows carry a size: once, few, many, or a class if the clone is expanded.

TGTGCCTGGAGTGTTGGGGGGGGCACCTACGAGCAGTACTTC,CAWSVGGGTYEQYF,-,TRBV30,TRBJ2-7,-
TGTGCCAGTAGCGATAGATTCAGGGGAAACACCGGGGAGCTGTTTTTT,CASSDRFRGNTGELFF,-,TRBV19,TRBJ2-2,-
TGTGCCAGCAGCGGCAGATCGGGAAACACCATATATTTT,CASSGRSGNTIYF,-,TRBV7-9,TRBJ1-3,-
TGTGCCAGCAGTCCGGGACGGACTACCTACGAGCAGTACTTC,CASSPGRTTYEQYF,-,TRBV27,TRBJ2-7,-
TGTGCCAGCAGTCTGGGGAGTAAGAATGAGCAGTACTTC,CASSLGSKNEQYF,-,TRBV28,TRBJ2-7,-
TGTGCCAGCAGTTTGGGCAGATATCAGCCCCAGCATTTT,CASSLGRYQPQHF,-,TRBV28,TRBJ1-5,-
TGTGCCAGCAGTTTACAGCGGGAGTATATTGAGCAGTTCTTC,CASSLQREYIEQFF,-,TRBV28,TRBJ2-1,TRBD2
TGTGCCAGCAAAGAACAGCCCCTAAGCACAGATACGCAGTATTTT,CASKEQPLSTDTQYF,-,TRBV2,TRBJ2-3,-
TGTGCCAGCAGCGTGGACCCCGGGACAGTCGGCCGATATGGCTACACCTTC,CASSVDPGTVGRYGYTF,-,TRBV9,TRBJ1-2,TRBD1
TGTGCCAGCAGTTACTTCGGGAGCTCTGGGGCCAACGTCCTGACTTTC,CASSYFGSSGANVLTF,-,TRBV6-5,TRBJ2-6,-
TGCGCCAGCAGCCAAGATTTCACAGGGGTCTATGGCTACACCTTC,CASSQDFTGVYGYTF,-,TRBV4-1,TRBJ1-2,TRBD1
TGTGCCAGCAGCGTGACTAGCGGGAGCGCCGGAGGGACCCAGTACTTC,CASSVTSGSAGGTQYF,-,TRBV9,TRBJ2-5,TRBD2
TGTGCCTGGAAACATAAGGGGGACGAAGCCTACAATGAGCAGTTCTTC,CAWKHKGDEAYNEQFF,-,TRBV30,TRBJ2-1,-
TGTGCCAGCAGCTCCCCGCCATCGAGGGACGGGGAGCTGTTTTTT,CASSSPPSRDGELFF,-,TRBV7-9,TRBJ2-2,-
TGCGCCAGCACCTATGGCTACGAGCAGTACTTC,CASTYGYEQYF,-,TRBV5-1,TRBJ2-7,-
TGTGCCATCAGAATGCCGGGACTAGCCGACGAGCAGTACTTC,CAIRMPGLADEQYF,-,TRBV10-3,TRBJ2-7,TRBD2
TGTGCCAGCAGCGTCGGACTAGCGGGGGGCCGAGAGACCCAGTACTTC,CASSVGLAGGRETQYF,-,TRBV9,TRBJ2-5,TRBD2
TGTGCCTGGAGTGTACTGTCCCGGCGACAGGGGGAAACCGGGGAGCTGTTTTTT,CAWSVLSRRQGETGELFF,-,TRBV30,TRBJ2-2,TRBD1
TGTGCCAGCAGCCGGACAGTGTACAGCTCCTACAATGAGCAGTTCTTC,CASSRTVYSSYNEQFF,-,TRBV2,TRBJ2-1,-
TGTGCCAGCAGTCGCCGGACAGGGAGGGAGACCCAGTACTTC,CASSRRTGRETQYF,-,TRBV6-5,TRBJ2-5,TRBD1
TGCAGCGTTGAACTACGGGAAAAACTGTTTTTT,CSVELREKLFF,-,TRBV29-1,TRBJ1-4,-
TGCGCCAGCAGCTGGACAGGGGGAAAGGGAGAGACCCAGTACTTC,CASSWTGGKGETQYF,-,TRBV5-1,TRBJ2-5,TRBD1
TGTGCCAGCACCAGGGGAGGGACCTACGAGCAGTACTTC,CASTRGGTYEQYF,-,TRBV11-2,TRBJ2-7,-
TGTGCCAGCAGGGTGACAGGGGAAACTGAAGCTTTCTTT,CASRVTGETEAFF,-,TRBV6-1,TRBJ1-1,TRBD1
TGTGCCTGGAGTCCCGGGGGGCAAGAGGGAAAACTGTTTTTT,CAWSPGGQEGKLFF,-,TRBV30,TRBJ1-4,-
TGCAGCGTCCAGGGGGCCAAAGGAAACACTGAAGCTTTCTTT,CSVQGAKGNTEAFF,-,TRBV29-1,TRBJ1-1,TRBD1
TGCGCCAGCAGCTTGGCAGGGGGTAATATTGATGGCTACACCTTC,CASSLAGGNIDGYTF,-,TRBV5-1,TRBJ1-2,TRBD1
TGTGCCAGCAGCTTAGGTACAGGACGGGAGACCCAGTACTTC,CASSLGTGRETQYF,once,TRBV13,TRBJ2-5,-
TGTGCCAGCAGCCCCTTGACAGGGCACAACTACTACGAGCAGTACTTC,CASSPLTGHNYYEQYF,once,TRBV7-2,TRBJ2-7,TRBD1
TGTGCCAGCAGCTCGACAGTCGCGAACACCGGGGAGCTGTTTTTT,CASSSTVANTGELFF,once,TRBV7-3,TRBJ2-2,-
TGCGCCAGCAGCTTTCAGACAAACCCCTACAATGAGCAGTTCTTC,CASSFQTNPYNEQFF,-,TRBV5-1,TRBJ2-1,-
TGTGCCAGCAGCCCCGAACAGGGGCTAACAGATACGCAGTATTTT,CASSPEQGLTDTQYF,-,TRBV11-2,TRBJ2-3,TRBD1
TGCGCCAGCAGCCTTGGACAGGGCATAGCCAACGTCCTGACTTTC,CASSLGQGIANVLTF,-,TRBV4-1,TRBJ2-6,TRBD1
TGTGCCAGCAGTGCGGAACCGATTGAGCTCTACGAGCAGTACTTC,CASSAEPIELYEQYF,-,TRBV6-5,TRBJ2-7,-
TGTGCCAGCAGACCCAGTGGCGGGAGCTCCTACGAGCAGTACTTC,CASRPSGGSSYEQYF,-,TRBV2,TRBJ2-7,TRBD2
TGCGCCAGCAGCCAAGATGCCGGAGCCAGCAGCGGGGAGCTGTTTTTT,CASSQDAGASSGELFF,-,TRBV4-3,TRBJ2-2,-
TGTGCCAGCAGAACAGGGGGTGACAATGAGCAGTTCTTC,CASRTGGDNEQFF,-,TRBV28,TRBJ2-1,TRBD1